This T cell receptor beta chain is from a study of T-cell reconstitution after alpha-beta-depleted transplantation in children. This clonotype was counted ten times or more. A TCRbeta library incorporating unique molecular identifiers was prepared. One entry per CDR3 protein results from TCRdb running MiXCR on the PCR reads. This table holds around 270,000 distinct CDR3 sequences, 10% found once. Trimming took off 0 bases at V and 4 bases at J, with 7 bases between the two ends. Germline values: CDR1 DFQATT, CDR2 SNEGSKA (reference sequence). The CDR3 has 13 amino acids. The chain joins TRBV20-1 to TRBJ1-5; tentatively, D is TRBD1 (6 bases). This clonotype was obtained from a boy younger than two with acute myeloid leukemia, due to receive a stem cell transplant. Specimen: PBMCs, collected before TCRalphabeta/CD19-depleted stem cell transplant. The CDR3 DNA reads TGCAGTGCTAGAGAAGGGGGAAATCAGCCCCAGCATTTT. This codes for CSAREGGNQPQHF.